This TCR beta chain is from a study of T cell repertoires in cytomegalovirus infection (dated by TCRdb to the late 2010s). For the study in its entirety: The peptide stimulations were aimed at well-studied HLA-B-restricted epitopes as well as recently identified HLA-C-restricted CMV epitopes, whose presentation resists viral immunomodulation. Because public TCR beta signatures pointed to carriage of CMV infection together with the matching HLA type, the HLA type of each donor mattered for the analysis.

What the treatment or condition label conveys for this sample: in vitro stimulation with specific CMV peptide epitopes to enrich CMV-specific T cells. This clonotype appeared a few times. Its cognate antigen has yet to be identified. One base away there is no much larger clone; base qualities are not given. V loses 5 bases of germline sequence and J loses 8 bases, and the interval between the two ends is 13 bases. The cysteine opens and the phenylalanine closes a CDR3 of 13 amino acids. Only the CDR3 region is kept as DNA, spanning 39 bases read in frame from base 1. For CDR1 and CDR2, the germline V gene lists SGHTA and FQGNSA. General study outcomes and caveats: In both this cohort and an independent roughly 350-donor cohort, the cumulative frequency of public TCR beta family members distinguished carriers of CMV infection plus the relevant HLA type. In the ex vivo response, HLA-C-restricted CMV-specific TCR beta clonotypes were dominant, and in two of eight donors the single most frequent clonotype came from this HLA-C-restricted group.

The run used an Illumina HiSeq 1500. Clones were called with MiXCR by TCRdb after fastp trimmed the public reads at Q25, and only in-frame beta chains were retained. Every distinct CDR3 protein forms one entry, paired with its most common genes and DNA. The sample table shows 680,000 or so distinct CDR3 sequences, and around 32% are seen once. Roughly 18% of the sample rests with the top ten. The origin of this receptor is a human donor in good health (CMV status not recorded). Some clones in this sample may be carry-over from other donors' samples. The chain links TRBV7-2 with TRBJ2-1; confidence is insufficient to name the D gene. The sequencing here drew on cultured PBMCs, taken from culture after CMV antigen stimulation. This receptor carries the CDR3 CASSLTNQDEQFF. The bases are TGTGCCAGCAGCCTGACCAATCAGGATGAGCAGTTCTTC.